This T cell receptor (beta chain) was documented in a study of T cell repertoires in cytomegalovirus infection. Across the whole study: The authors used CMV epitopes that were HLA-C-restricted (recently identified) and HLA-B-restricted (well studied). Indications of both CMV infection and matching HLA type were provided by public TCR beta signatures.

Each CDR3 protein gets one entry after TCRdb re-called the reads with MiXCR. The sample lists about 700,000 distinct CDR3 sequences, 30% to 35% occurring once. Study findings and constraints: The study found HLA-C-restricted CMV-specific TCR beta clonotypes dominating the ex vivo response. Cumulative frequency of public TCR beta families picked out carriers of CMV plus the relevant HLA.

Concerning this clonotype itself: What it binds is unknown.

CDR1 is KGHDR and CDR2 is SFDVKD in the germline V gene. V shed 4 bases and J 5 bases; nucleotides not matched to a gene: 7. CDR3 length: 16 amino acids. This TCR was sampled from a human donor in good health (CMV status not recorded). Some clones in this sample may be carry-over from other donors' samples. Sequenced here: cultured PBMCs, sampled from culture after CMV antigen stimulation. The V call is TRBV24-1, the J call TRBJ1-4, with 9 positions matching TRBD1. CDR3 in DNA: TGTGCCACCAGTGAGACCGGGACAGGGAACAATGAAAAACTGTTTTTT. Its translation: CATSETGTGNNEKLFF.